The TCR beta chain under discussion was sequenced for a study of T-cell reconstitution after alpha-beta-depleted transplantation in children (dated by TCRdb to 2016 to 2017). Background for the entire study: T-cell immune reconstitution after TCRalphabeta/CD19-depleted allogeneic hematopoietic cell transplantation in children was quantitatively tracked in the study by means of TCR repertoire profiling. What the research found in general, with its limitations: About two months after transplant, the apparently early recovery of alphabetaT-cell counts reportedly depended on just several hundred clones that had expanded rapidly and came from non-depleted graft cells. In some patients, the high TCRbeta diversity seen at day 60 was put down to recipient T cells and intrathymic progenitors that had survived conditioning. Over the following months the frequencies of hyperexpanded clones went down, and after one year T-cell counts and TCRbeta diversity were mostly credited to newly produced T cells.

Library construction relied on PCR. Sequenced on an Illumina HiSeq 2500. TCR library preparation used molecular barcoding, with unique molecular identifiers applied to normalize quantification of the TCRbeta repertoire. The public reads were run again by TCRdb, first through fastp at Q25 and then through MiXCR, and only productive beta chains were kept. Every entry covers one CDR3 protein and lists the most common genes and DNA from its rows. This sample holds fewer than 700,000 distinct CDR3 sequences; roughly 13% were observed only once. The ten most abundant clones make up over 2% of the sample. V trim: 1 base; J trim: 7 bases; unmatched bases: 3. The germline V gene specifies LGHNA as CDR1 and YSLEER as CDR2. The CDR3 covers 15 residues, taking in both the cysteine and the phenylalanine. Solely the CDR3 DNA is kept, with 45 bases framed from the first base. This clonotype appeared many times. Its antigen is unknown. Base quality data are lacking; no much larger clone is found one base away.

The treatment or condition tag for this specimen amounts to: allogeneic hematopoietic cell transplantation with graft depleted of TCRalphabeta T cells and CD19 B cells. The transplant recipients were children given TCRalphabeta/CD19-depleted allogeneic hematopoietic cell grafts. The sequence derives from a male patient younger than 18 who had a stem cell transplant for acute myeloid leukemia, so the T cells may come from the graft donor. The specimen comprised PBMCs, mostly from graft donor cells, sampled 360 days after TCRalphabeta/CD19-depleted stem cell transplant. The chain employs TRBV4-3 and TRBJ2-1; TRBD2 agrees with 11 junctional bases. The DNA sequence follows: TGCGCCAGCAGCCAAGGACTAGCGGGAAGGAATGAGCAGTTCTTC. Its protein product is CASSQGLAGRNEQFF.